This entry lists 8 T cell receptor beta chains sequenced from one sample in a study of CD8 T cells in Susac syndrome. With random hexamers, reverse transcription was performed on about 0.45 to 1 ug of RNA. MiXCR, applied by TCRdb to the immunoSEQ multiplex PCR reads, yields one record per CDR3 protein. The data contain 300,000 to 350,000 distinct CDR3 sequences, around 92% of them singletons. Sequencing was carried out using CD4+ T cells from PBMCs. The receptors derive from a human donor with multiple sclerosis.

The chain is built from TRBV29-1 and TRBJ1-2; 9 bases match TRBD1. Germline lookup yields CDR1 SQVTM and CDR2 ANQGSEA. The CDR3 covers 13 residues. V trimming: 5 bases; J trimming: 4 bases; junction bases outside the gene matches: 5. The CDR3 DNA reads as TGCAGCGTTCGGGACAGGGTAATCTATGGCTACACCTTC. Protein sequence: CSVRDRVIYGYTF.

The chain employs TRBV20-1 and TRBJ1-2; D may be TRBD1 (5 bases). CDR3 length equals 14 residues. Trimming took 3 bases from V and 5 from J, leaving 16 bases between them. Germline CDR1 is DFQATT and CDR2 is SNEGSKA (reference sequence). In nucleotides, the CDR3 is TGCAGTGCTAGTAGCGGGGCCCAAGGGTATGGCTACACCTTC. This gives the protein CSASSGAQGYGYTF.

This chain joins TRBV18 and TRBJ2-3, with TRBD2 as a possible D gene (5 bases). Germline CDR1 reads KGHSH; CDR2 reads LQKENI. The CDR3 is made up of 19 amino acids. V was clipped by 3 bases and J by 7 bases, with 29 bases between them. CDR3 in DNA: TGTGCCAGCTCACCGGCAGCCGCGGGCCCCCGTTCTGAGGCGAATACGCAGTATTTT. It encodes CASSPAAAGPRSEANTQYF.

This chain uses TRBV7-9 with TRBJ1-2; no clear D gene. The CDR3 loop spans 13 amino acids. Per germline, CDR1 SEHNR and CDR2 FQNEAQ (reference sequence). V was cut by 3 bases and J by 8 bases, with 13 bases left in between. For the CDR3, the DNA is TGTGCCAGCAGCTTGTCGCCCCCAGAAGGCTACACCTTC. Protein sequence: CASSLSPPEGYTF.

The V gene is TRBV5-1, the J gene TRBJ2-3; TRBD2 might be the D (5 bases). The CDR3 has 17 residues. Trimming removed 0 bases at V and 0 bases at J, with 14 bases between. The germline CDR1 and CDR2 sequences are SGHRS and YFSETQ. The DNA of the CDR3 is TGCGCCAGCAGCTTGGGGGCAATAGCGAAGAGCACAGATACGCAGTATTTT. It translates to CASSLGAIAKSTDTQYF.

V and J are TRBV7-8 and TRBJ2-7; 7 positions match TRBD2. Trimming at V came to 6 bases and at J to 0 bases, leaving 11 bases not matched to a gene. The CDR3 totals 16 residues. CDR1 and CDR2 from the germline V gene are SGHVS and FQNEAQ. The CDR3 DNA sequence: TGTGCCAGCAGGCCGCCGTCCGGGAGGAGCTCCTACGAGCAGTACTTC. Protein sequence: CASRPPSGRSSYEQYF.

The chain carries TRBV18 and TRBJ1-5, with D unclear. This CDR3 comprises 15 residues. Trimming cost V 3 bases and J 3 bases, with 12 bases left between them. From germline, CDR1 is KGHSH and CDR2 LQKENI. CDR3 sequence reads: CASSPQGPINQPQHF. The DNA of the CDR3 is TGTGCCAGCTCACCCCAAGGGCCTATCAATCAGCCCCAGCATTTT.

This clonotype was observed a single time. The chain links TRBV29-1 to TRBJ2-5, with D perhaps matching TRBD2 (7 bases). V was pared by 1 base and J by 9 bases, with 15 bases between. CDR3 length equals 13 residues. The germline CDR1 and CDR2 sequences are SQVTM and ANQGSEA. Written as DNA, the CDR3 is TGCAGCGTTGAAGTTGGCGGGGGCCAGCCCCAGTACTTC. Its translation: CSVEVGGGQPQYF.